These 24 T cell receptor beta chains originate from one sample sequenced in a study of a mutant IDH1 vaccine in newly diagnosed glioma. The method was immunoSEQ multiplex PCR; TCRdb's version includes in-frame clones alone and lacks a portion of them. The sample lists about 96,000 clones, around 77% occurring once. Time point here: baseline, week 1 (first vaccination visit). The treatment: pre-vaccination baseline after standard-of-care therapy. The sequences come from PBMCs, collected from a glioma patient treated with radiotherapy, temozolomide or both. All receptors come from a man aged 35 to 55 with glioma.

This chain connects TRBV4-1 to TRBJ2-7; 9 bases are shared with TRBD2. V gave up 2 bases and J gave up 7 bases; unmatched junction bases: 6. Per the germline V gene, CDR1 is MGHRA and CDR2 is YSYEKL. The length of the CDR3 is 14 residues. CDR3 in DNA: TGCGCCAGCAGCCAACTAGCGGGGTCCGGAGAGCAGTACTTC. This sequence encodes CASSQLAGSGEQYF.

The chain carries TRBV18 and TRBJ2-1, with D maybe TRBD1 (6 bases). V was shortened by 3 bases and J by 10 bases, with 10 bases between the two germline ends. Germline loops: CDR1 KGHSH, CDR2 LQKENI. The CDR3 covers 12 residues. CDR3 amino acids: CASSPPGHEQFF. The CDR3, as DNA: TGTGCCAGCTCACCTCCGGGACACGAGCAGTTCTTC.

This clone was counted a few times. The V gene is TRBV29-1, the J gene TRBJ1-2, with 9 bases matching TRBD1. Germline CDR1 SQVTM, CDR2 ANQGSEA. Trimming cost V 7 bases and J 1 base; bases outside gene matches: 4. This CDR3 comprises 13 residues. This chain's CDR3 is CSATGGGNYGYTF. DNA for the CDR3: TGCAGCGCCACAGGGGGCGGTAACTATGGCTACACCTTC.

This clone was seen a few times. CDR3 amino acids: CAWRRGMNTEAFF. CDR3 nucleotides: TGTGCCTGGAGAAGGGGTATGAACACTGAAGCTTTCTTT. This chain links TRBV30 with TRBJ1-1; a possible D gene is TRBD1 (5 bases). The CDR3 contains 13 residues. Germline V gene sequence: CDR1 GTSNPN, CDR2 SVGIG (reference sequence). Trimming took 3 bases from V and 0 from J, leaving 8 bases between them.

This sequence joins TRBV27 and TRBJ1-2, with TRBD1 identical over 11 bases. The V gene end was trimmed by 3 bases and the J gene end by 5 bases; junction bases not matched to a gene: 2. Germline lookup yields CDR1 MNHEY and CDR2 SMNVEV (reference sequence). The CDR3 has 14 residues. Here the CDR3 reads CASSLGQGEYGYTF. The CDR3 DNA reads TGTGCCAGCAGTTTGGGACAGGGGGAATATGGCTACACCTTC.

The chain uses TRBV25-1 and TRBJ1-2; 7 bases match TRBD1. CDR1 and CDR2 (germline): MGHDK, SYGVNS. The CDR3 runs 13 residues. The V gene end was trimmed by 5 bases and the J gene end by 7 bases; junction bases not matched to a gene: 7. The CDR3 spells CASSHRDSSGYTF. In nucleotides, the CDR3 is TGTGCCAGCAGTCACCGGGACAGTAGTGGCTACACCTTC.

This clone showed up just a few times. The rearrangement joins TRBV11-2 to TRBJ2-2; D is undetermined. Deletions cut 5 bases from V and 7 bases from J, with 11 bases between. The CDR3 covers 13 residues. Germline assignment: CDR1 SGHAT and CDR2 FQNNGV. The CDR3: CASSGARVGELFF. CDR3 nucleotides: TGTGCCAGCAGCGGAGCTCGGGTCGGGGAGCTGTTTTTT. Supplemented by reference TRBV11-2 and TRBJ2-2, the full variable domain reads EAGVAQSPRYKIIEKRQSVAFWCNPISGHATLYWYQQILGQGPKLLIQFQNNGVVDDSQLPKDRFSAERLKGVDSTLKIQPAKLEDSAVYLCASSGARVGELFFGEGSRLTVL.

This chain links TRBV5-1 with TRBJ2-2; tentative D call: TRBD1 (5 bases). The CDR3 extends over 15 amino acids. The germline gives CDR1 SGHRS, CDR2 YFSETQ. With 3 bases removed from V and 2 bases from J, the gap between germline ends came to 11 bases. Here the CDR3 DNA reads TGCGCCAGCAGCTCTCTGACAGTAAACACCGGGGAGCTGTTTTTT. Protein: CASSSLTVNTGELFF.

The V gene is TRBV5-6, the J gene TRBJ1-4; 8 bases agree with TRBD1. Trimming took 4 bases from V and 7 from J; bases not matched to a gene: 12. This CDR3 spans 16 amino acids. Germline-derived CDR1 and CDR2 are SGHDT and YYEEEE. CDR3 residues: CASSRITGTGGEKLFF. CDR3 in DNA: TGTGCCAGCAGCCGTATTACCGGGACAGGAGGTGAAAAACTGTTTTTT. Combining the CDR3 with reference TRBV5-6 and TRBJ1-4 gives the whole variable domain DAGVTQSPTHLIKTRGQQVTLRCSPKSGHDTVSWYQQALGQGPQFIFQYYEEEERQRGNFPDRFSGHQFPNYSSELNVNALLLGDSALYLCASSRITGTGGEKLFFGSGTQLSVL.

This chain links TRBV5-4 with TRBJ1-4; D ambiguous. Germline V CDR1 and CDR2: SGHNT, YYREEE (reference sequence). Trimming took off 0 bases at V and 0 bases at J, with 6 bases between the two ends. The CDR3 extends over 15 amino acids. The DNA for the CDR3 is TGTGCCAGCAGCTTGGGTCCAGCAACTAATGAAAAACTGTTTTTT. Amino acid sequence: CASSLGPATNEKLFF.

The chain combines TRBV28 with TRBJ2-7; no clear D gene. V dropped 3 bases and J dropped 7 bases, with 7 bases sitting between them. This CDR3 comprises 11 residues. Germline CDR1 is MDHEN and CDR2 is SYDVKM. The CDR3 loop reads CASSFGWEQYF. CDR3 DNA sequence: TGTGCCAGCAGTTTCGGATGGGAGCAGTACTTC.

The CDR3 sequence: CASSPGVYSGIGYTF. The CDR3 DNA is TGTGCCAGCAGCCCTGGCGTTTACAGTGGGATTGGCTACACCTTC. This chain uses TRBV5-4 with TRBJ1-2; D not resolved. Germline lookup yields CDR1 SGHNT and CDR2 YYREEE (reference sequence). Trimming left V 4 bases short and J 7 bases short, with 20 bases between. The CDR3 totals 15 residues.

The chain joins TRBV5-1 to TRBJ1-6; the match to TRBD1 covers 8 bases. Germline CDR1 is SGHRS and CDR2 is YFSETQ. V shed 4 bases, J shed 10 bases, and the junction held 10 bases outside the gene matches. This CDR3 comprises 15 residues. CDR3 nucleotide sequence: TGCGCCAGCAGCCTGGATCGGACAGGGCTCTCACCCCTCCACTTT. It yields the protein CASSLDRTGLSPLHF.

This clone is termed medium-sized. This chain joins TRBV6-4 and TRBJ1-6; D call uncertain. The length of the CDR3 is 14 residues. The ends were cut back, 2 bases at V and 11 bases at J, with 13 bases in the middle. Germline V lookup: CDR1 MRHNA, CDR2 SNTAGT. DNA for the CDR3: TGTGCCAGCAGTGACCTACCCCTGAGGACACCCCTCCACTTT. Amino acids: CASSDLPLRTPLHF.

CDR3 region: CASSLVQGQETQYF. The CDR3 bases are TGTGCCAGCAGCTTAGTTCAAGGGCAAGAGACCCAGTACTTC. This chain joins TRBV7-9 and TRBJ2-5; no clear D. This CDR3 has 14 residues. Per germline, CDR1 SEHNR and CDR2 FQNEAQ (reference sequence). Trimming took 1 base from V and 2 from J, leaving 8 bases between them. The entire variable domain, with the rest obtained from reference TRBV7-9 and TRBJ2-5, is as follows: DTGVSQNPRHKITKRGQNVTFRCDPISEHNRLYWYRQTLGQGPEFLTYFQNEAQLEKSRLLSDRFSAERPKGSFSTLEIQRTEQGDSAMYLCASSLVQGQETQYFGPGTRLLVL.

The rearrangement links TRBV10-3 to TRBJ1-1; D not certain. The CDR3 is 14 amino acids. CDR1 is ENHRY, CDR2 SYGVKD, per germline. V lost 8 bases and J 5 bases, leaving 18 bases between the germline ends. The CDR3 DNA reads TGTGCCATCCGGCCTTCGGGAGGGCGTACTGAAGCTTTCTTT. The encoded protein is CAIRPSGGRTEAFF.

The chain couples TRBV27 to TRBJ1-5, with TRBD1 matching 8 bases. This CDR3 region has 13 residues. V lost 9 bases and J lost 4; bases outside the gene matches: 5. Germline V gives CDR1 MNHEY, CDR2 SMNVEV (reference sequence). The CDR3 protein is CASTGGWNQPQHF. DNA for the CDR3: TGTGCCAGTACAGGGGGATGGAATCAGCCCCAGCATTTT.

This clone was observed once. The rearrangement links TRBV27 to TRBJ2-4, with D possibly matching TRBD1 (6 bases). The V gene lost 5 bases and the J gene lost 0 bases, with 17 bases spanning the gap. This CDR3 contains 17 residues. CDR1 and CDR2 (germline): MNHEY, SMNVEV (reference sequence). The CDR3 DNA reads as TGTGCCAGCAGTACTTGGACAGATCCGCTAGCCAAAAACATTCAGTACTTC. Translated: CASSTWTDPLAKNIQYF.

This clone was counted a single time. V and J are TRBV7-2 and TRBJ2-1; TRBD2 agrees at 10 bases. The trim removed 1 base at V and 3 bases at J, leaving 3 bases unmatched. The CDR3 has 16 amino acids. In germline, CDR1 is SGHTA, CDR2 FQGNSA. The DNA of the CDR3 is TGTGCCAGCAGCTTAGTACTAGCGGGATTCTACAATGAGCAGTTCTTC. Protein product: CASSLVLAGFYNEQFF.

This clone was seen only a few times. The chain links TRBV2 to TRBJ1-1; TRBD1 is a possible D gene (6 bases). The V gene's germline CDR1 is SNHLY and CDR2 FYNNEI. The CDR3 length is 12 residues. V gave up 7 bases and J gave up 11 bases, with 17 bases separating them. CDR3 nucleotide sequence: TGTGCCAGCAAACTACAGGGCTTTGAGGCTTTCTTT. It codes for CASKLQGFEAFF.

This rearrangement joins TRBV4-1 to TRBJ2-5; TRBD2 matches at 10 bases. The CDR3 spans 16 residues. Germline CDR1 MGHRA, CDR2 YSYEKL. Unmatched junction bases numbered 5, after V lost 2 bases and J lost 2 bases. The CDR3 is CASSQLAGEKQETQYF. The CDR3 region has the DNA TGCGCCAGCAGCCAACTAGCGGGGGAGAAGCAAGAGACCCAGTACTTC.

The chain carries TRBV5-8 and TRBJ1-1; maybe TRBD1 (5 bases). The CDR3 is made up of 13 amino acids. Trimming removed 4 bases at V and 5 bases at J, with 12 bases between. Germline values: CDR1 SGHTS, CDR2 YDEGEE. The CDR3 loop reads CASSADTQTEAFF. The CDR3 DNA reads as TGTGCCAGCAGCGCGGACACCCAGACTGAAGCTTTCTTT.

The chain joins TRBV5-6 to TRBJ1-1; 10 bases map to TRBD1. V was clipped by 4 bases and J by 0 bases; unmatched bases: 6. The CDR3 loop spans 16 amino acids. CDR1 is SGHDT and CDR2 is YYEEEE in the germline V gene. This CDR3 is CASSPRQGAMNTEAFF. In nucleotides, the CDR3 is TGTGCCAGCAGCCCTCGACAGGGGGCTATGAACACTGAAGCTTTCTTT.

The chain couples TRBV28 to TRBJ2-7; TRBD1 aligns across 8 bases. With 10 bases clipped from V and 6 bases from J, the junction kept 17 bases outside the gene matches. The CDR3 is 15 residues long. CDR1 is MDHEN and CDR2 is SYDVKM in the germline V gene. CDR3 residues: CAIEKNPTGVGEQYF. The CDR3 DNA reads TGTGCCATCGAGAAGAACCCGACAGGGGTAGGCGAGCAGTACTTC.